These 8 T cell receptor beta chains were sequenced from one sample in a study of patients and donors after allogeneic stem cell transplantation. TCRdb processed the RT-PCR reads anew with MiXCR; each CDR3 protein has one entry. Of about a million distinct CDR3 sequences in the sample, roughly 17% were seen once. Sequences were obtained from blood, either unsorted or a sorted T cell fraction (not recorded which). The receptors stem from a human donor who was either an allogeneic HSCT recipient or a stem cell or donor lymphocyte infusion donor (not recorded which). It is not recorded whose cells these are; they may come from a transplant donor.

Only a few counts were recorded for this clonotype. The J gene is TRBJ2-5, the V gene TRBV5-5; tentatively, D is TRBD1 (6 bases). V lost 0 bases and J lost 3, with 12 bases in between. The CDR3 has 15 amino acids. Germline assignment: CDR1 SGHKS and CDR2 YYEKEE (reference sequence). The CDR3 is CASSLGGTREETQYF. The CDR3 DNA sequence: TGTGCCAGCAGCTTGGGAGGGACACGGGAAGAGACCCAGTACTTC.

This clonotype came up a few times. The chain is built from TRBV12-3 or TRBV12-4 and TRBJ1-1; 7 bases are a match to TRBD1. V gave up 5 bases and J gave up 10 bases; unmatched junction bases: 7. This CDR3 has 12 residues. In DNA, the CDR3 is TGTGCCAGCAGTCCTACAGGGGCAATAGCTTTCTTT. Its protein is CASSPTGAIAFF.

This clonotype was seen a handful of times. V gene TRBV12-3 or TRBV12-4 combines with J gene TRBJ2-5, with D possibly being TRBD1 or TRBD2 (5 bases each). This CDR3 has 15 residues. V gave up 6 bases and J gave up 5 bases, with 19 bases separating them. The CDR3 bases are TGTGCCAGCAGAGGGGACGTCGCACTTCGGGAGACCCAGTACTTC. Translated, it gives CASRGDVALRETQYF.

The chain joins TRBV18 to TRBJ2-1; D gene uncertain. CDR1 KGHSH and CDR2 LQKENI come from the germline V gene. V gave up 3 bases and J gave up 3 bases, with 12 bases separating them. This CDR3 is 15 amino acids long. CDR3 protein: CASSPLAAGYNEQFF. CDR3 sequence (DNA): TGTGCCAGCTCACCTCTTGCGGCCGGCTACAATGAGCAGTTCTTC.

The chain uses TRBV5-1 and TRBJ2-7; TRBD1 matches at 7 bases. The CDR3 is 15 amino acids. Germline CDR1 is SGHRS and CDR2 is YFSETQ. Trimming took 4 bases from V and 2 from J; bases not matched to a gene: 9. Here the CDR3 DNA reads TGCGCCAGCAGCCGACAGGGAGAAAGAGCCTACGAGCAGTACTTC. Protein: CASSRQGERAYEQYF.

The chain is built from TRBV6-2 or TRBV6-3 and TRBJ1-2; 8 positions match TRBD1. The length of the CDR3 is 15 residues. The V and J ends lost 5 bases and 5 bases, in that order; junction bases with no gene match: 10. Germline CDR1 reads MNHEY; CDR2 reads SVGEGT. CDR3 DNA: TGTGCCAGCAGTAGCCGGGACAGGTCAGCGTATGGCTACACCTTC. This gives the protein CASSSRDRSAYGYTF.

This chain uses TRBV29-1 with TRBJ1-1, with unresolved D. CDR1 is SQVTM, CDR2 ANQGSEA, per germline. With 5 bases removed from V and 5 bases from J, the gap between germline ends came to 9 bases. The CDR3 spans 11 residues. The CDR3 nucleotides are TGCAGCGTTCGAGGGAGGACTGAAGCTTTCTTT. It specifies CSVRGRTEAFF.

A few counts support this clonotype. CDR3 in DNA: TGTGCCAGCAGTCACGACAGGGGTGAAAAACTGTTTTTT. Translation gives CASSHDRGEKLFF. The chain couples TRBV12-3 or TRBV12-4 to TRBJ1-4; 8 positions agree with TRBD1. The CDR3 extends over 13 amino acids. The trim removed 5 bases at V and 7 bases at J, leaving 3 bases unmatched.